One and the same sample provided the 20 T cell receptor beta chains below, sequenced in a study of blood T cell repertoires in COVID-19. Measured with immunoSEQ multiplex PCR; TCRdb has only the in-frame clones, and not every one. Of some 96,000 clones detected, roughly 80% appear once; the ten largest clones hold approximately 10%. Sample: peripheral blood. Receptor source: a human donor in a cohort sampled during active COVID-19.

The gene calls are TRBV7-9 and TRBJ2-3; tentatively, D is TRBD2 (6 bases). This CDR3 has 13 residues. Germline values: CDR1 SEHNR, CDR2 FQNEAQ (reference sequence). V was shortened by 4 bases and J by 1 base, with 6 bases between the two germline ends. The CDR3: CASSWGGTDTQYF. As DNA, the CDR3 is TGTGCCAGCAGCTGGGGGGGCACAGATACGCAGTATTTT.

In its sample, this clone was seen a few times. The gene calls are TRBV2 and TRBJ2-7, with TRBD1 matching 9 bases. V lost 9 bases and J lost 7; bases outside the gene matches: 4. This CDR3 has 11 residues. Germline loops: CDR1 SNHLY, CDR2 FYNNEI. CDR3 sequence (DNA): TGTGCCAGTCGGACAGGGGTAGAGCAGTACTTC. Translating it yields CASRTGVEQYF.

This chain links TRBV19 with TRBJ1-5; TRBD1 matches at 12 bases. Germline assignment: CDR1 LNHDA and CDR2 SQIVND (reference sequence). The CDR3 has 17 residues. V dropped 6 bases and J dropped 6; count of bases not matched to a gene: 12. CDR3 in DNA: TGTGCCAGTAGGGGGACAGGGGGCTTGGAAGTCGGTCAGCCCCAGCATTTT. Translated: CASRGTGGLEVGQPQHF.

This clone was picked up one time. The CDR3 is CASTFPPGGTDTQYF. In nucleotides, the CDR3 is TGTGCCAGTACCTTCCCTCCGGGGGGCACAGATACGCAGTATTTT. The V call is TRBV11-2, the J call TRBJ2-3; D is perhaps TRBD2 (6 bases). V lost 9 bases and J lost 1, with 17 bases in between. This CDR3 is built from 15 residues. Looked up from germline, CDR1 is SGHAT and CDR2 is FQNNGV.

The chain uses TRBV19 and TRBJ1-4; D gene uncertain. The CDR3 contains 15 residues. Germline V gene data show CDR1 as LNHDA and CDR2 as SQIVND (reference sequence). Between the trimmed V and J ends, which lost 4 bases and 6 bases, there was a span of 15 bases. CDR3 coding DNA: TGTGCCAGTAGTACTTCCGAGAATTACTATGAAAAACTGTTTTTT. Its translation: CASSTSENYYEKLFF.

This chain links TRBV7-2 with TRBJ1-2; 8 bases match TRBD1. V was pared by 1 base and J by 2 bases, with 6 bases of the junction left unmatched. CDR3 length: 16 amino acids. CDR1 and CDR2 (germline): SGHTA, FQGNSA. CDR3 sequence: CASSLGGTGLNYGYTF. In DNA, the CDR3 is TGTGCCAGCAGCTTAGGTGGGACAGGATTAAACTATGGCTACACCTTC.

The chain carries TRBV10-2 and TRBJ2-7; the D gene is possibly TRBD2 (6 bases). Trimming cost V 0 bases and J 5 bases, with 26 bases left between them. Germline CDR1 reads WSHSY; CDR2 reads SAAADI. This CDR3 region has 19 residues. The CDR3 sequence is CASSESGLAQGPRKNEQYF. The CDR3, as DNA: TGCGCCAGCAGTGAGTCGGGGCTAGCGCAAGGCCCTCGGAAAAACGAGCAGTACTTC.

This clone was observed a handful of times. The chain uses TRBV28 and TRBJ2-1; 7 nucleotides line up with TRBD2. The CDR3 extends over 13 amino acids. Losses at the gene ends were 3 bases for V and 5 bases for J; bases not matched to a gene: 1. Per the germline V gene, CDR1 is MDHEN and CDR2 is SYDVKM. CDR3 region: CASSFSGNNEQFF. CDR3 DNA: TGTGCCAGCAGTTTCAGCGGGAACAATGAGCAGTTCTTC.

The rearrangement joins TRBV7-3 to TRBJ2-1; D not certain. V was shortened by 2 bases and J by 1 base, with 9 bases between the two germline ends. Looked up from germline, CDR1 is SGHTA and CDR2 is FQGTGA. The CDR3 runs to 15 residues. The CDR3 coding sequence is TGTGCCAGCAGCTTATTGCAGGCTTCCTACAATGAGCAGTTCTTC. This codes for CASSLLQASYNEQFF.

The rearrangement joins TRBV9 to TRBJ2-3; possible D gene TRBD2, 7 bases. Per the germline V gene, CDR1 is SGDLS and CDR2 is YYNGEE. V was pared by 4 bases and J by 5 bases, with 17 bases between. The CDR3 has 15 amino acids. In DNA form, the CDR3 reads TGTGCCAGCAGCCCCAGCGTGGGGGGGCAAGATACGCAGTATTTT. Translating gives CASSPSVGGQDTQYF.

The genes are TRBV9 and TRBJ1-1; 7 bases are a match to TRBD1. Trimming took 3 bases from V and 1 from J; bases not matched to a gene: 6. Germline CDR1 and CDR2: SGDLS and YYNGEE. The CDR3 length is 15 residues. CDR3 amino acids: CASSETGQPNTEAFF. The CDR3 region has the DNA TGTGCCAGCAGCGAAACGGGACAGCCGAACACTGAAGCTTTCTTT.

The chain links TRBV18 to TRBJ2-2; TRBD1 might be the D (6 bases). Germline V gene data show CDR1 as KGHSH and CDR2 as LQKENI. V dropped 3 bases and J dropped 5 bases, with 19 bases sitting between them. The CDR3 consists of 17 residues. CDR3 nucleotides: TGTGCCAGCTCACCTTCTCTGGACAGCACTCAGACCGGGGAGCTGTTTTTT. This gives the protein CASSPSLDSTQTGELFF.

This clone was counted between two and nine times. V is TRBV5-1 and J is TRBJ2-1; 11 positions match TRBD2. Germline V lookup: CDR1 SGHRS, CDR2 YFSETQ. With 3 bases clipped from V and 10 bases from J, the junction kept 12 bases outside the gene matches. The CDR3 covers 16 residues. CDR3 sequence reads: CASSSLTSGSGEEQFF. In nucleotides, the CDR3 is TGCGCCAGCAGCTCCCTAACTAGCGGGAGTGGAGAGGAGCAGTTCTTC.

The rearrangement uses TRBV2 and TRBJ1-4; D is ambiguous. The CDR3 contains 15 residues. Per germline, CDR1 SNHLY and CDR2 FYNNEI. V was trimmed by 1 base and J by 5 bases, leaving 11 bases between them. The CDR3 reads CASSEGHSTNEKLFF. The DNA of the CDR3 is TGTGCCAGCAGTGAAGGTCACAGTACCAATGAAAAACTGTTTTTT.

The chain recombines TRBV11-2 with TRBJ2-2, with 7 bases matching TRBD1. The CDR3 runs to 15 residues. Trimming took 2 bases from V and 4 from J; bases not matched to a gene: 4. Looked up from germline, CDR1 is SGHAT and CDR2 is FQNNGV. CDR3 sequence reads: CASSLNAGGTGELFF. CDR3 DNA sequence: TGTGCCAGCAGCTTAAATGCAGGGGGCACCGGGGAGCTGTTTTTT.

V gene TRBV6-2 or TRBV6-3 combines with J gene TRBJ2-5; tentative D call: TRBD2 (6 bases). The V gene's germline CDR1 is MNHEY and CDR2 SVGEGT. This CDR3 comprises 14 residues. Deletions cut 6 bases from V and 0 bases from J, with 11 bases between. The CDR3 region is CASSRGTYQETQYF. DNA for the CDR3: TGTGCCAGCAGCCGCGGGACGTACCAAGAGACCCAGTACTTC.

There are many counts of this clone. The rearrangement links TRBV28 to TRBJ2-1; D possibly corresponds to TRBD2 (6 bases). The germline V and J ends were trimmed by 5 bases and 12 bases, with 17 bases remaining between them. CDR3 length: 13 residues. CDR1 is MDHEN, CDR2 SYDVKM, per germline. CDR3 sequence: CASSTPSDVRQFF. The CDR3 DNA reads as TGTGCCAGCAGTACCCCTAGCGATGTTCGGCAGTTCTTC.

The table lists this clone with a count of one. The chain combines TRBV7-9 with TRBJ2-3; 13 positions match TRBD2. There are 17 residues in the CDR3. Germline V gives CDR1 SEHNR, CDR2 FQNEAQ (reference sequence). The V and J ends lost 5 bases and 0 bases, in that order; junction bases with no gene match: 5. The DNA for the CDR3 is TGTGCCAGCAGCGCAGGGACTAGCGGGGCTAGCACAGATACGCAGTATTTT. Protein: CASSAGTSGASTDTQYF. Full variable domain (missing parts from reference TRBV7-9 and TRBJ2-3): DTGVSQNPRHKITKRGQNVTFRCDPISEHNRLYWYRQTLGQGPEFLTYFQNEAQLEKSRLLSDRFSAERPKGSFSTLEIQRTEQGDSAMYLCASSAGTSGASTDTQYFGPGTRLTVL.

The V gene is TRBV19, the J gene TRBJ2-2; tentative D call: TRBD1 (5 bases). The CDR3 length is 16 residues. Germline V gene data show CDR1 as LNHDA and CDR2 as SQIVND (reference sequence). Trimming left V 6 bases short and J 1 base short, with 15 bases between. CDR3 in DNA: TGTGCCAGTAGGGAACAACAGGATTGGAACACCGGGGAGCTGTTTTTT. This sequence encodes CASREQQDWNTGELFF. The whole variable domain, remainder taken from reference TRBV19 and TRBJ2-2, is DGGITQSPKYLFRKEGQNVTLSCEQNLNHDAMYWYRQDPGQGLRLIYYSQIVNDFQKGDIAEGYSVSREKKESFPLTVTSAQKNPTAFYLCASREQQDWNTGELFFGEGSRLTVL.

The CDR3 here is CASSTVQRGVPGELFF. The CDR3 nucleotides are TGTGCCAGTAGTACGGTCCAGCGGGGGGTCCCCGGGGAGCTGTTTTTT. This rearrangement joins TRBV19 to TRBJ2-2, with TRBD2 matching 9 bases. V dropped 4 bases and J dropped 6; count of bases not matched to a gene: 9. The germline CDR1 and CDR2 sequences are LNHDA and SQIVND (reference sequence). The CDR3 runs to 16 residues.